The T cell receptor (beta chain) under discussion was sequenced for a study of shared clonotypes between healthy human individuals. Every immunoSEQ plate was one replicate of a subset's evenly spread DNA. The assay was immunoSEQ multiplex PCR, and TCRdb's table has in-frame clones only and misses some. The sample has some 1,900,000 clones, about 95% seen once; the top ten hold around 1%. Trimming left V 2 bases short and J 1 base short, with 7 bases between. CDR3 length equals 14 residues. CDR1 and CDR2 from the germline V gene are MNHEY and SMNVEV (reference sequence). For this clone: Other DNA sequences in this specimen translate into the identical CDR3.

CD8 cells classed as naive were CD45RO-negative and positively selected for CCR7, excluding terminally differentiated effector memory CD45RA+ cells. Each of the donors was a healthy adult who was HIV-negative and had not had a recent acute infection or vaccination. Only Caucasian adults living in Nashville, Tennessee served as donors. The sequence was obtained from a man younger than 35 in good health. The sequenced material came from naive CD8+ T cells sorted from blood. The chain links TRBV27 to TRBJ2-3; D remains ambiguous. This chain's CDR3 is CASSLSAGTDTQYF. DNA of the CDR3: TGTGCCAGCAGTTTAAGCGCGGGCACAGATACGCAGTATTTT.